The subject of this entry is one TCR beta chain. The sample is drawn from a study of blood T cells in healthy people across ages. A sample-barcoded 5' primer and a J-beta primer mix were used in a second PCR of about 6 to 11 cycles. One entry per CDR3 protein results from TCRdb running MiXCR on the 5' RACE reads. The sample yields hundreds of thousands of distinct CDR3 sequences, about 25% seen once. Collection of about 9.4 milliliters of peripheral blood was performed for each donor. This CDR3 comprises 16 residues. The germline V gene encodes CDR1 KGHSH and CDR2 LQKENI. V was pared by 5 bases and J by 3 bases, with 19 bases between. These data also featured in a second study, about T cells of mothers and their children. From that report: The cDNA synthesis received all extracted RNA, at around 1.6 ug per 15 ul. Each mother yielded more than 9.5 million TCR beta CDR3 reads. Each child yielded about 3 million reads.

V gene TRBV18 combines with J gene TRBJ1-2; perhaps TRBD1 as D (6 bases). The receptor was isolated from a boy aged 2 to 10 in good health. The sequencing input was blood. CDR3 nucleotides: TGTGCCAGCTCATACTCACAGGGATTCGAGGACTATGGCTACACCTTC. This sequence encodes CASSYSQGFEDYGYTF.